The 14 T cell receptor beta chains presented below share a single source sample, sequenced in a study of blood T cell repertoires in COVID-19 (TCRdb year 2020). Library construction relied on the immunoSEQ multiplex PCR assay. Here the immuneACCESS table is served through TCRdb, limited to in-frame sequences with V and J called. Missing clones are a known gap in these copies; in checked studies unresolved V genes cover under half, and the rest lacks a known reason. This sample comprises a few hundred thousand clones, roughly nine tenths of them detected only once. The top ten constitute approximately 2% of the sample. Sequences were obtained from PBMCs or T cells enriched from blood (not recorded which). These receptors were obtained from a woman aged 60-75 years who had recovered from COVID-19.

CDR3 sequence: CSTGRGNTEAFF. Written as DNA, the CDR3 is TGCAGCACGGGACGGGGGAACACTGAAGCTTTCTTT. V gene TRBV29-1 combines with J gene TRBJ1-1; maybe TRBD1 (5 bases). Trimming left V 8 bases short and J 1 base short, with 11 bases between. Germline lookup yields CDR1 SQVTM and CDR2 ANQGSEA. The CDR3 is 12 amino acids.

In the case of this clone: At one of its ends the junction is not consistent with the germline gene, which may arise from a read error. The J gene is TRBJ2-3, the V gene TRBV3-1 (or the pseudogene TRBV3-2); 9 bases are shared with TRBD1. The V gene's germline CDR1 is LGHDT and CDR2 YNNKEL (reference sequence). This CDR3 has 12 amino acids. The CDR3 nucleotides read TGTGCCAGCAGCCAAGTATACAGGGGGCTAAATTTT. Translating gives CASSQVYRGLNF.

This clone was detected only a few times. The CDR3 sequence: CASSEAGQNQPQHF. The CDR3 DNA follows: TGTGCCAGCAGTGAAGCTGGCCAGAATCAGCCCCAGCATTTT. The rearrangement joins TRBV6-1 to TRBJ1-5, with D hard to call. Trimming removed 0 bases at V and 4 bases at J, with 7 bases between. The CDR3 has 14 amino acids. CDR1 is MNHNS and CDR2 is SASEGT in the germline V gene.

This chain joins TRBV21-1 and TRBJ1-2; TRBD1 is the table's D call, not checked against the DNA. TRBV21-1 is listed as a pseudogene. This CDR3 has 14 residues. DNA for the CDR3: TGTGCCAGCAGCTTGGGACAGCGGCTTCATGGCTACACCTTC. This translates into CASSLGQRLHGYTF.

The gene calls are TRBV10-3 and TRBJ2-3, with 8 bases lining up with TRBD2. Germline V CDR1 and CDR2: ENHRY, SYGVKD. The CDR3 has 17 amino acids. V gave up 3 bases and J gave up 5 bases; unmatched junction bases: 13. The CDR3 protein is CAISDLAKRGSIDTQYF. CDR3 coding DNA: TGTGCCATCAGTGACCTAGCTAAGCGGGGGTCGATAGATACGCAGTATTTT.

The chain links TRBV5-1 to TRBJ2-5; TRBD2 matches at 7 bases. CDR1 is SGHRS, CDR2 YFSETQ, per germline. Trimming removed 4 bases from V and 5 bases from J; junction bases left unmatched: 11. The CDR3 has 15 amino acids. CDR3 nucleotide sequence: TGCGCCAGCAGCACAGCGACTAGCTCTGCCGAGACCCAGTACTTC. This gives the protein CASSTATSSAETQYF.

J is TRBJ2-1 and V is TRBV5-6; 7 bases are a match to TRBD1. The CDR3 spans 13 residues. CDR1 is SGHDT, CDR2 YYEEEE, per germline. V lost 3 bases, J lost 10 bases, and 7 bases stayed unmatched. Here the CDR3 DNA reads TGTGCCAGCAGCTCGACAGGGATCTGGGAGCAGTTCTTC. Translated, it gives CASSSTGIWEQFF.

The chain links TRBV28 to TRBJ1-1; unclear D gene. This CDR3 spans 14 amino acids. V was cut by 6 bases and J by 3 bases, with 14 bases left in between. In germline, CDR1 is MDHEN, CDR2 SYDVKM. The CDR3 region has the DNA TGTGCCAGCAGCCGCTTCGATTCGGACACTGAAGCTTTCTTT. Translation: CASSRFDSDTEAFF.

The V and J genes are TRBV2 and TRBJ1-2; 10 nucleotides agree with TRBD1. The V gene's germline CDR1 is SNHLY and CDR2 FYNNEI. The length of the CDR3 is 12 residues. J was trimmed by 3 bases and V by 9 bases; bases with no gene match: 1. Here the CDR3 DNA reads TGTGCCAGGGACAGGGGGGACTATGGCTACACCTTC. This sequence encodes CARDRGDYGYTF.

J is TRBJ1-2 and V is TRBV21-1; the table's D call TRBD1 went unverified against the DNA. TRBV21-1 is a known pseudogene. The CDR3 runs to 19 residues. As DNA, the CDR3 is TGTGCCAGCAGCCCAGGTCGGCGACAGGGGGCATCACGAAACTATGGCTACACCTTC. This codes for CASSPGRRQGASRNYGYTF.

V usage is TRBV15 and J usage is TRBJ1-5, with a possible D match to TRBD1 (5 bases). Deletions cut 3 bases from V and 5 bases from J, with 17 bases between. This CDR3 contains 16 residues. CDR1 and CDR2 (germline): LNHNV, YYDKDF (reference sequence). The CDR3 sequence: CATSRASGGNDQPQHF. CDR3 sequence (DNA): TGTGCCACCAGCAGGGCCTCCGGGGGGAATGATCAGCCCCAGCATTTT.

This chain connects TRBV3-1 (or the pseudogene TRBV3-2) to TRBJ1-1; 7 bases align to TRBD1. Germline V CDR1 and CDR2: LGHDT, YNNKEL (reference sequence). V lost 4 bases to trimming and J lost 8 bases; unmatched junction nucleotides: 7. The CDR3 is made up of 13 amino acids. In nucleotides, the CDR3 is TGTGCCAGCAGCCCTCCACAGGGGACAGAAGCTTTCTTT. Translating it yields CASSPPQGTEAFF.

This clone appeared a single time. The CDR3 protein is CASAKGLPREAFF. CDR3 coding DNA: TGTGCCAGCGCAAAGGGACTCCCCCGGGAAGCTTTCTTT. This sequence joins TRBV27 and TRBJ1-1; D may be TRBD1 (5 bases). The germline gives CDR1 MNHEY, CDR2 SMNVEV (reference sequence). The CDR3 contains 13 residues. V lost 8 bases and J 8 bases, leaving 18 bases between the germline ends.

Only one count was recorded for this clone. V is TRBV5-4 and J is TRBJ1-5; TRBD1 is a possible D gene (6 bases). Germline CDR1 reads SGHNT; CDR2 reads YYREEE (reference sequence). The ends were cut back, 5 bases at V and 8 bases at J, with 11 bases in the middle. There are 12 residues in the CDR3. Written as DNA, the CDR3 is TGTGCCAGCAGTTCACAGGGAAAGCCCCAGCATTTT. It encodes CASSSQGKPQHF.